This T cell receptor (beta chain) was identified during a study of blood T cells in healthy people across ages. Study-wide results and limits: PBMCs left unsorted prevented a conclusive naive versus antigen-experienced comparison. Greater diversity and more naive CD4+ cells were seen in long-lived donors than in aged donors.

As concerns this clonotype: Its antigen is unidentified.

The authors ran a second PCR of 7 to 11 cycles using a sample-barcoded 5' primer and a J-beta primer mix. The study obtained at least 2.5 million CDR3-containing paired-end reads from every sample. From the 5' RACE reads, TCRdb called clonotypes with MiXCR, one entry per CDR3 protein. Of about 1.6 million distinct CDR3 sequences in the sample, about 35% were seen once. Sequencing was performed on blood. The clonotype was recovered from a woman aged 25 to 39 in good health.

The CDR3, as DNA: TGTGCCAGCAGCTTAAGTCCCAGCGGGGGGAGCTCCTACAATGAGCAGTTCTTC. As protein: CASSLSPSGGSSYNEQFF. This chain connects TRBV11-2 to TRBJ2-1, with 9 nucleotides matching TRBD2. The CDR3 runs 18 residues. The ends lost 2 bases at V and 0 bases at J; junction bases unmatched: 8. Per germline, CDR1 SGHAT and CDR2 FQNNGV.